Given below is one T cell receptor beta chain in context. Its matching antigen is unknown. A second PCR of about 7 to 12 cycles used a sample-barcoded 5' primer and a J-beta primer mix. Each sample provided no less than 2.5 million CDR3-containing paired-end reads. TCRdb re-analysed the 5' RACE reads in MiXCR, keeping a single row per CDR3 protein. The table shows around 1.1 million distinct CDR3 sequences, with under 40% occurring only once. Germline assignment: CDR1 DFQATT and CDR2 SNEGSKA (reference sequence). The CDR3 covers 14 residues. This entry is derived from a study of blood T cells in healthy people across ages. Study results and caveats: When set beside aged donors, long-lived donors presented more naive CD4+ cells and higher diversity.

Individuals who donated were healthy Caucasians from Russia aged 6 to 90. No fewer than 6 million PBMCs went into each sample. This chain uses TRBV20-1 with TRBJ1-2; 9 bases fit TRBD1. The specimen sequenced was blood. The TCR originated in a man between 18 and 29 years old in good health. In nucleotides, the CDR3 is TGCAGCGCCGTCCCCGGGACAGGGAGTTATGGCTACACCTTC. As protein: CSAVPGTGSYGYTF.